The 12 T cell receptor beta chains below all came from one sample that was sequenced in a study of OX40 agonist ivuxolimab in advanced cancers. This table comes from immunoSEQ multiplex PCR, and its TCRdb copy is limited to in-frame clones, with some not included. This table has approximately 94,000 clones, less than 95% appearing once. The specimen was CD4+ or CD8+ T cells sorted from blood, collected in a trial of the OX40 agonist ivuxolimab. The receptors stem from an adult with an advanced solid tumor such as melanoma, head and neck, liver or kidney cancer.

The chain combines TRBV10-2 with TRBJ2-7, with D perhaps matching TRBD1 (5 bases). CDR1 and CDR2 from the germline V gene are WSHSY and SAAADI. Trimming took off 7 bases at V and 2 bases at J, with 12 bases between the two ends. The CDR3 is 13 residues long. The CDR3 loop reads CASKGVRPYEQYF. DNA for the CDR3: TGCGCCAGCAAAGGGGTCCGACCCTACGAGCAGTACTTC.

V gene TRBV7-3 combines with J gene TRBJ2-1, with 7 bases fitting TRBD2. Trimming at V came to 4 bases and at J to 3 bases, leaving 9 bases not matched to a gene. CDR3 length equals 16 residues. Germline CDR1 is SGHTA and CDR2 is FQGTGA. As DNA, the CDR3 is TGTGCCAGCAGCTCGAGTTCTAGCGGCAGCTACAATGAGCAGTTCTTC. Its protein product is CASSSSSSGSYNEQFF.

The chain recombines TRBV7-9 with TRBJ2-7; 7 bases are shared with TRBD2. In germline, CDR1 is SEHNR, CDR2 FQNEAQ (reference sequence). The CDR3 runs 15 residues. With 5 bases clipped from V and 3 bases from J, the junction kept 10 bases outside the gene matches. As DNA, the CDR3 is TGTGCCAGCAGCCGTTCGAGCGGGGTCAGCTACGAGCAGTACTTC. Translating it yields CASSRSSGVSYEQYF.

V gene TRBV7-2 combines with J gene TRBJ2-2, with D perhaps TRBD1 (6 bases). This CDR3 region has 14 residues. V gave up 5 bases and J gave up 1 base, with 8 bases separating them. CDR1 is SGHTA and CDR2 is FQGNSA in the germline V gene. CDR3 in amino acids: CASSGQLNTGELFF. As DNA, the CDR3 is TGTGCCAGCAGCGGACAGTTGAACACCGGGGAGCTGTTTTTT. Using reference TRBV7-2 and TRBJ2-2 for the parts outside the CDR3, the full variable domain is GAGVSQSPSNKVTEKGKDVELRCDPISGHTALYWYRQSLGQGLEFLIYFQGNSAPDKSGLPSDRFSAERTGGSVSTLTIQRTQQEDSAVYLCASSGQLNTGELFFGEGSRLTVL.

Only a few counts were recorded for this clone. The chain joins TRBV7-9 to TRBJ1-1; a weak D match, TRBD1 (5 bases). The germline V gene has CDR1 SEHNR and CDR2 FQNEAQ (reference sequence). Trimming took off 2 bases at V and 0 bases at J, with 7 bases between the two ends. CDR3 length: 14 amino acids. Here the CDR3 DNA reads TGTGCCAGCAGCTTAACAGGAATGAACACTGAAGCTTTCTTT. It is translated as CASSLTGMNTEAFF.

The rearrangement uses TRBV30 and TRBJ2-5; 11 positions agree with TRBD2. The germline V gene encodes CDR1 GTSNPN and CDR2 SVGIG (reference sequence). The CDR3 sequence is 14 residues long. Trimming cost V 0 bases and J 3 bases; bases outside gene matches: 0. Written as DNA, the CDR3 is TGTGCCTGGAGTGTACTAGCGGGAGAAGAGACCCAGTACTTC. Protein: CAWSVLAGEETQYF. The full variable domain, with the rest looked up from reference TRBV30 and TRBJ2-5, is SQTIHQWPATLVQPVGSPLSLECTVEGTSNPNLYWYRQAAGRGLQLLFYSVGIGQISSEVPQNLSASRPQDRQFILSSKKLLLSDSGFYLCAWSVLAGEETQYFGPGTRLLVL.

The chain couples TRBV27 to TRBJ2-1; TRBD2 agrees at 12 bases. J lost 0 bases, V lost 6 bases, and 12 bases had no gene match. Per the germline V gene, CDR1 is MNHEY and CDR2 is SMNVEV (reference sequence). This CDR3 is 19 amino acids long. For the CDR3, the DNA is TGTGCCAGCAGCTCCAAGACTAGCGGGAGTGCTAGCTCCTACAATGAGCAGTTCTTC. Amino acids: CASSSKTSGSASSYNEQFF.

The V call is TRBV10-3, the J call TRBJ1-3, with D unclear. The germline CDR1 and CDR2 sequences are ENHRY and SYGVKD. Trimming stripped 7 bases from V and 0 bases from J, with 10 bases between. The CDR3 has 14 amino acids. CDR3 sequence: CAITDGYSGNTIYF. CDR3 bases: TGTGCCATCACGGACGGTTACTCTGGAAACACCATATATTTT.

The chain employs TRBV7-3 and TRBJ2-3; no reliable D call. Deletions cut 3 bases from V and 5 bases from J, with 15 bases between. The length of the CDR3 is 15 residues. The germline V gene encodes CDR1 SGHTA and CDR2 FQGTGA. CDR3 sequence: CASSLTSLDGDTQYF. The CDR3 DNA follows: TGTGCCAGCAGCTTGACCAGCCTCGATGGAGATACGCAGTATTTT.

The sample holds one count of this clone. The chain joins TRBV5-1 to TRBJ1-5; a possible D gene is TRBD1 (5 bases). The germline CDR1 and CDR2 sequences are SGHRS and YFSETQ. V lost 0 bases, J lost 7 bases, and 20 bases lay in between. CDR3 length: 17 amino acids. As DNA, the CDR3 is TGCGCCAGCAGCTTGGGCGGGGGAGCCCTGGGGGAACAGCCCCAGCATTTT. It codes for CASSLGGGALGEQPQHF.

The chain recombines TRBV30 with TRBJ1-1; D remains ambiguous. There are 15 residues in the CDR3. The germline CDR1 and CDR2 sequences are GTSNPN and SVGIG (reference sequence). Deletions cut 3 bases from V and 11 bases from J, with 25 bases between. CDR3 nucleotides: TGTGCCTGGAGCCCCAACCTCAGGCGGATTTCACGGGCTTTCTTT. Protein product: CAWSPNLRRISRAFF.

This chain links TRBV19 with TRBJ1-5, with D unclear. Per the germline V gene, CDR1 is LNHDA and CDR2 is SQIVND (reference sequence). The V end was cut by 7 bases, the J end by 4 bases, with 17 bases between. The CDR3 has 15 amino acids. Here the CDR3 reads CASTPLGSSNQPQHF. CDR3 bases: TGTGCCAGTACTCCCTTGGGGAGTTCAAATCAGCCCCAGCATTTT.